This entry is about one TCR beta chain. Its target is not known. The entry originates in a study of cytomegalovirus exposure and HLA in healthy donors. This CDR3 has 14 amino acids. Per germline, CDR1 MNHEY and CDR2 SMNVEV (reference sequence). V was pared by 7 bases and J by 9 bases, with 9 bases of the junction left unmatched. PCR employed 60 Vbeta and 13 Jbeta primers. As originally analysed: A follow-up analysis tallied approximately 85 million unique TCR beta chains, 9 million to 11 million shared. The assay was immunoSEQ multiplex PCR, and TCRdb's table has in-frame clones only and misses some. V, J and clone size are taken as reported in that table, and D and trimming were inferred from the DNA itself. The sample carries approximately 120,000 clones, around 68% recorded once. The study's findings and limits: A later examination showed that TCR association rates differed by HLA locus, with DRB1 most and HLA-C fewest. According to the study, 160 or so TCR beta chains were cytomegalovirus-associated. As a later analysis showed, several of the most significant clusters appeared to be linked to common viral pathogens.

The source material was PBMCs. The chain is built from TRBV27 and TRBJ2-1; 10 bases line up with TRBD2. This receptor was taken from a man aged 35-49 years in good health and CMV-seropositive. The CDR3 DNA reads TGTGCCAGCACGACTAGCGGGTTGGGGGGTGAGCAGTTCTTC. It encodes CASTTSGLGGEQFF.